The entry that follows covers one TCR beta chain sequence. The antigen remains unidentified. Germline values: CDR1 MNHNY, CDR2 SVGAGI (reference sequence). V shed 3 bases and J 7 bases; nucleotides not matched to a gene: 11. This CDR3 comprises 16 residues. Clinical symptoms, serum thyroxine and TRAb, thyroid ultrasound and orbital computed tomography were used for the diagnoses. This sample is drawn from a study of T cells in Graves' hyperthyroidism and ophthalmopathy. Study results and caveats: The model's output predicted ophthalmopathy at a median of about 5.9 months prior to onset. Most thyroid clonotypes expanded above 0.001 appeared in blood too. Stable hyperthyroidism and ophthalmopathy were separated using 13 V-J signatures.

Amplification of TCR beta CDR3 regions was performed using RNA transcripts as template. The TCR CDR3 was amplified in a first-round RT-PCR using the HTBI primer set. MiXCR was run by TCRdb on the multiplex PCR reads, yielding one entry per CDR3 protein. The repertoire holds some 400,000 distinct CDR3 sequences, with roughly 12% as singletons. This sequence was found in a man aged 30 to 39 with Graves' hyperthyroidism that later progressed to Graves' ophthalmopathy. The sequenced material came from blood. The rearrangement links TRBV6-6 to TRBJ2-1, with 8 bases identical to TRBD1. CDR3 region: CASSYPHRGFWNEQFF. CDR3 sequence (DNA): TGTGCCAGCAGTTATCCCCACAGGGGGTTTTGGAATGAGCAGTTCTTC.